These T cell receptor beta chains were read from a single sample in a study of regulatory T cells in long-lasting Graves disease. TCRdb passed the multiplex PCR reads through MiXCR, listing each CDR3 protein once. In the table there are some 370,000 distinct CDR3 sequences, roughly 12% of which are singletons. Another study also made use of these data, one on T cells in Graves' hyperthyroidism and ophthalmopathy.

The sample was peripheral blood mononuclear cells (PBMCs), taken at new diagnosis, from a patient treated with antithyroid drugs. The receptors were sampled from a woman in her late teens or twenties with Graves disease. The CDR3 runs from the conserved cysteine through the conserved F or W. D genes are given only for firm matches.

v_gene,d_gene,CDR3aa
TRBV10-3,NA,CAISEGKRSSYEQYF
TRBV4-3,TRBD1,CASSQDRTGLGTEAFF
TRBV5-4,TRBD1,CASSPTGGLLFNYGYTF
TRBV6-1,NA,CATLYGPGDALNIQYF
TRBV27,NA,CASSGRSALEGTEAFF
TRBV15,NA,CATSRDVSLGGYTF
TRBV7-6,NA,CASSRENTEAFF
TRBV2,TRBD2,CASSVRTSVEQFF
TRBV12-3/TRBV12-4,TRBD1,CASSFTGGNTEAFF
TRBV11-2,NA,CASSLQFRGITEAFF
TRBV6-2/TRBV6-3,TRBD2,CASSYSNPSSGGLGNEQFF
TRBV25-1,NA,CASSESGLRDQGYTF
TRBV10-1,TRBD2,CASSGLAIGADTQYF
TRBV6-2/TRBV6-3,TRBD1,CASGTAMDNEQFF
TRBV20-1,NA,CSARDLYGGLVVDEQFF
TRBV28,NA,CASSLFGSTYEQYF
TRBV7-6,TRBD1,CASSAQGVDTEAFF
TRBV15,TRBD2,CATSKDLAGMTGELFF
TRBV28,TRBD1,CASSPGQGAPGNIQYF
TRBV6-2/TRBV6-3,NA,CASRGDDASGANVLTF
TRBV6-1,NA,CASSEARGNYGYTF
TRBV27,NA,CAAGVVGTGELFF
TRBV11-2,NA,CASSLVLAQETQYF
TRBV9,TRBD2,CASSGSGRAGGDTQYF
TRBV20-1,NA,CSASSVNSNQPQHF
TRBV3-1,NA,CASSQDQGGAQGTGELFF